The source of this T cell receptor (beta chain) is a study of T cell repertoires in cytomegalovirus infection. Across the study: The public TCR beta signatures pointed to both CMV infection and matching HLA type. Study-level findings and limits: Dominating the ex vivo response were HLA-C-restricted CMV-specific TCR beta clonotypes. CMV carriers with the relevant HLA were identified by cumulative public TCR beta family frequency.

As regards this clonotype: Its antigen is not identified.

TCRdb analysed the reads with MiXCR anew, one entry per CDR3 protein. In the table there are approximately 170,000 distinct CDR3 sequences, about 15% of which are singletons. The receptor was isolated from a human donor in good health (CMV status not recorded). Some clones in this sample may be carry-over from other donors' samples. What was sequenced was CD8+ T cells from PBMCs.

DNA for the CDR3: TGTGCCAGCAGCCCGCCCCGGTCGAATGAAAAACTGTTTTTT. Encoded protein: CASSPPRSNEKLFF. This chain links TRBV14 with TRBJ1-4, with D unresolved. Germline assignment: CDR1 SGHDN and CDR2 FVKESK. The CDR3 contains 14 residues. V was trimmed by 4 bases and J by 5 bases, leaving 11 bases between them.